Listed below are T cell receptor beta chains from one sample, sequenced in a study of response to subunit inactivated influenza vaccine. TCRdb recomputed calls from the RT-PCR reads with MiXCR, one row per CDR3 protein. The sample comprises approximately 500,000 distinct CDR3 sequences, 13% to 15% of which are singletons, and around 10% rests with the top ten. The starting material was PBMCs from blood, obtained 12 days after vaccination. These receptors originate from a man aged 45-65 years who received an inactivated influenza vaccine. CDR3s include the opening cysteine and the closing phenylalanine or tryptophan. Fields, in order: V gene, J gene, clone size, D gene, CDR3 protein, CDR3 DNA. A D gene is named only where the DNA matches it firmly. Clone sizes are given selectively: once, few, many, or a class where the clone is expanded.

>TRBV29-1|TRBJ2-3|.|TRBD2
CSVEELIAGGLVDTQYF
TGCAGCGTTGAAGAATTGATAGCGGGGGGCCTCGTAGATACGCAGTATTTT
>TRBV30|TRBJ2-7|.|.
CAWSVHSDYEQYF
TGTGCCTGGAGTGTACATAGCGACTACGAGCAGTACTTC
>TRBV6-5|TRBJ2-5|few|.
CASSYLAREETQYF
TGTGCCAGCAGTTACTTAGCCAGGGAAGAGACCCAGTACTTC
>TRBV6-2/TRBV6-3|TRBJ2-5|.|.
CASSWGQGGRETQYF
TGTGCCAGCAGCTGGGGGCAGGGAGGAAGAGAGACCCAGTACTTC
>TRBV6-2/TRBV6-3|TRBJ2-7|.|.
CASSPGPTGSYEQYF
TGTGCCAGCAGTCCCGGACCAACCGGCTCCTACGAGCAGTACTTC
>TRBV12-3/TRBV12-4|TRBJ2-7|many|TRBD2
CASSSSGTSSYEQYF
TGTGCCAGCAGTTCTAGCGGGACTAGCTCCTACGAGCAGTACTTC
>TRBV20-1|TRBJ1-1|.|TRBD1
CSARSGTAIGAFF
TGCAGTGCTAGGTCTGGGACAGCTATTGGAGCTTTCTTT
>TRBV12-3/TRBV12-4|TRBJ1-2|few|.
CASSPRLGPQYGYTF
TGTGCCAGCAGTCCCCGCCTTGGCCCCCAGTACGGCTACACCTTC
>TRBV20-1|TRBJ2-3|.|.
CSATVTDTQYF
TGCAGTGCTACCGTCACAGATACGCAGTATTTT
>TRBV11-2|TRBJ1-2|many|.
CASGDTGFFDYTF
TGTGCCAGCGGCGATACAGGGTTTTTTGATTACACCTTC
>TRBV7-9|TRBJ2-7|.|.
CASSFTTVPYEQYF
TGTGCCAGCAGCTTCACGACAGTCCCCTACGAGCAGTACTTC
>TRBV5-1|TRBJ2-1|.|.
CASSKGMDPNWGDEQFF
TGCGCCAGCAGCAAGGGGATGGACCCTAACTGGGGTGATGAGCAGTTCTTC
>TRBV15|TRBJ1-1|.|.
CATSRDGLPTEAFF
TGTGCCACCAGCAGAGATGGGCTACCCACTGAAGCTTTCTTT
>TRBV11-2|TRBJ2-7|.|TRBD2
CASSLGLAGGPTSREQYF
TGTGCCAGCAGCTTAGGCCTAGCGGGGGGGCCAACGTCTCGCGAGCAGTACTTC
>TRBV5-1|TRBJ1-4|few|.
CASSSTTGANEKLFF
TGCGCCAGCAGCTCAACGACAGGCGCTAATGAAAAACTGTTTTTT
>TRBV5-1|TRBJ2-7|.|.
CASSSGTQSYEQYF
TGCGCCAGCAGCTCGGGAACTCAATCCTACGAGCAGTACTTC
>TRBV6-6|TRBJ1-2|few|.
CASSYGGAGYTF
TGTGCCAGCAGTTACGGGGGAGCTGGCTACACCTTC
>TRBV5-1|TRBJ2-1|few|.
CASSTDSTWQFF
TGCGCCAGCAGCACGGACAGTACCTGGCAGTTCTTC
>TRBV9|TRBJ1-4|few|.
CASSITAATNEKLFF
TGTGCCAGCAGCATCACAGCTGCAACTAATGAAAAACTGTTTTTT
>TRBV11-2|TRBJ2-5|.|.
CASNHDGSGQETQYF
TGTGCCAGCAACCATGATGGGTCAGGGCAAGAGACCCAGTACTTC
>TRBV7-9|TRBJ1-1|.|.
CASSTWDSGTEAFF
TGTGCCAGCAGCACCTGGGATTCCGGGACTGAAGCTTTCTTT
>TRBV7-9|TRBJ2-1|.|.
CASSLDGEQFF
TGTGCCAGCAGCTTAGACGGTGAGCAGTTCTTC
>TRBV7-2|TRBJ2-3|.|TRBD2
CASSWLAGTSGTDTQYF
TGTGCCAGCAGTTGGCTAGCGGGGACTAGCGGCACAGATACGCAGTATTTT
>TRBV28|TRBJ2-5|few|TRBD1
CASSFPPGTGGAKYF
TGTGCCAGCAGTTTCCCTCCCGGGACAGGGGGCGCTAAGTACTTC
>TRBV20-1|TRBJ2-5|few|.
CSASWSRQETQYF
TGCAGTGCTAGCTGGTCACGACAAGAGACCCAGTACTTC